One sample yielded the 20 T cell receptor beta chains listed below, sequenced in a study of T-cell memory formation after mild COVID-19. TCRdb processed the 5' RACE reads anew with MiXCR; each CDR3 protein has one entry. The sample includes approximately 82,000 distinct CDR3 sequences, around 13% of them seen just once. The sample taken for sequencing was PBMCs or a T cell subset sorted from them (not recorded which). The receptors derive from a young man who had mild COVID-19 (a few samples of this study predate the infection). Cell type and time point are not known.

The chain couples TRBV5-6 to TRBJ1-5, with 9 bases lining up with TRBD1. V lost 6 bases and J lost 5; bases outside the gene matches: 9. The CDR3 length is 15 residues. Germline-derived CDR1 and CDR2 are SGHDT and YYEEEE. CDR3 residues: CASTPDGQGYQPQHF. CDR3 DNA: TGTGCCAGCACCCCGGATGGACAGGGGTATCAGCCCCAGCATTTT.

This clonotype was seen only a few times. The chain joins TRBV19 to TRBJ2-1; D unclear. This CDR3 is 15 amino acids long. V was shortened by 1 base and J by 0 bases, with 7 bases between the two germline ends. Germline loops: CDR1 LNHDA, CDR2 SQIVND (reference sequence). The CDR3 coding sequence is TGTGCCAGTAGTATAGCCTGGAGCTCCTACAATGAGCAGTTCTTC. Translating gives CASSIAWSSYNEQFF.

This sequence joins TRBV5-1 and TRBJ2-4, with 7 bases aligning to TRBD1. Unmatched junction bases numbered 2, after V lost 0 bases and J lost 2 bases. The length of the CDR3 is 15 residues. Germline CDR1 SGHRS, CDR2 YFSETQ. This CDR3 reads CASSLAGGSKNIQYF. The DNA of the CDR3 is TGCGCCAGCAGCTTGGCAGGGGGATCCAAAAACATTCAGTACTTC.

This clonotype was observed many times. This chain joins TRBV7-7 and TRBJ2-5, with D unresolved. CDR3 length equals 15 residues. V lost 5 bases to trimming and J lost 1 base, with 14 bases between them. The germline V gene encodes CDR1 SSHAT and CDR2 FNYEAQ (reference sequence). Here the CDR3 DNA reads TGTGCCAGCAGCCTCGTAGGGCGAGGCCAAGAGACCCAGTACTTC. This translates into CASSLVGRGQETQYF.

A few counts support this clonotype. V gene TRBV4-3 combines with J gene TRBJ2-5, with 8 bases matching TRBD1. V dropped 1 base and J dropped 4; count of bases not matched to a gene: 11. Germline-derived CDR1 and CDR2 are LGHNA and YSLEER. The CDR3 extends over 17 amino acids. In nucleotides, the CDR3 is TGCGCCAGCAGCCAAGGAGGCAGGGGGCGCGGTGGAGAGACCCAGTACTTC. Encoded protein: CASSQGGRGRGGETQYF.

There are many counts of this clonotype. The chain recombines TRBV7-2 with TRBJ2-7; 8 nucleotides align to TRBD1. The germline CDR1 and CDR2 sequences are SGHTA and FQGNSA. The CDR3 has 16 amino acids. Trimming cost V 1 base and J 6 bases; bases outside gene matches: 11. The CDR3 protein is CASSLDGRGRPSEQYF. In DNA, the CDR3 is TGTGCCAGCAGCTTAGACGGCAGGGGGCGACCGTCCGAGCAGTACTTC.

Only a few counts were recorded for this clonotype. The chain couples TRBV6-2 or TRBV6-3 to TRBJ1-1; D is unclear. Trimming left V 4 bases short and J 1 base short, with 7 bases between. Germline CDR1 is MNHEY and CDR2 is SVGEGT. The CDR3 runs to 13 residues. The CDR3: CASSFTGNTEAFF. The DNA of the CDR3 is TGTGCCAGCAGTTTCACCGGGAACACTGAAGCTTTCTTT.

The rearrangement joins TRBV12-3 or TRBV12-4 to TRBJ2-5, with D perhaps TRBD2 (6 bases). This CDR3 is built from 15 residues. The V end lost 5 bases, the J end lost 2 bases, and 15 bases lay between the germline ends. This CDR3 reads CASSGSGGPQETQYF. The CDR3 DNA sequence: TGTGCCAGCAGTGGGTCCGGGGGACCACAAGAGACCCAGTACTTC.

In its sample, this clonotype was seen a few times. The gene calls are TRBV23-1 and TRBJ1-5; the D gene is possibly TRBD1 (6 bases). TRBV23-1 is identified as an open reading frame with a role that is uncertain. This CDR3 has 18 residues. V was trimmed by 0 bases and J by 0 bases, leaving 15 bases between them. Here the CDR3 reads CASSQSEETGDSNQPQHF. CDR3 nucleotides: TGCGCCAGCAGTCAATCCGAAGAGACAGGAGATAGCAATCAGCCCCAGCATTTT.

In its sample, this clonotype was seen a few times. The chain is built from TRBV6-1 and TRBJ2-3; D remains unclear. CDR1 and CDR2 (germline): MNHNS, SASEGT. The V end was cut by 1 base, the J end by 4 bases, with 6 bases between. The CDR3 has 13 residues. The CDR3 region has the DNA TGTGCCAGCAGTGAAGGTTTCGCAGATACGCAGTATTTT. Translating gives CASSEGFADTQYF.

This clonotype was seen a few times. The V call is TRBV12-3 or TRBV12-4, the J call TRBJ1-1; D remains unclear. This CDR3 is 14 amino acids long. V lost 6 bases and J 1 base, leaving 12 bases between the germline ends. CDR3 in DNA: TGTGCCAGCAGATCGAACAACCCGAACACTGAAGCTTTCTTT. Its translation is CASRSNNPNTEAFF.

This clonotype has just a few counts. V usage is TRBV7-9 and J usage is TRBJ1-6; possible D gene TRBD1, 5 bases. There are 16 residues in the CDR3. Germline CDR1 reads SEHNR; CDR2 reads FQNEAQ (reference sequence). V was cut by 5 bases and J by 5 bases, with 16 bases left in between. DNA for the CDR3: TGTGCCAGCAGCCCCCCTGGAGTGGGACATAATTCACCCCTCCACTTT. Its translation is CASSPPGVGHNSPLHF.

The rearrangement joins TRBV7-9 to TRBJ2-7; tentatively, D is TRBD2 (7 bases). The CDR3 has 16 amino acids. Germline V CDR1 and CDR2: SEHNR, FQNEAQ (reference sequence). V lost 3 bases and J lost 0, with 15 bases in between. The CDR3 region is CASSLGGAGSSYEQYF. The CDR3 DNA sequence: TGTGCCAGCAGCTTGGGGGGGGCCGGGAGCTCCTACGAGCAGTACTTC. Full variable domain (outside the CDR3, taken from reference TRBV7-9 and TRBJ2-7): DTGVSQNPRHKITKRGQNVTFRCDPISEHNRLYWYRQTLGQGPEFLTYFQNEAQLEKSRLLSDRFSAERPKGSFSTLEIQRTEQGDSAMYLCASSLGGAGSSYEQYFGPGTRLTVT.

This clonotype was seen more than once but under ten times. The chain links TRBV30 to TRBJ1-1; D gene unclear. From germline, CDR1 is GTSNPN and CDR2 SVGIG (reference sequence). The ends were cut back, 1 base at V and 0 bases at J, with 6 bases in the middle. The CDR3 length is 13 residues. The CDR3 region is CAWSGVLNTEAFF. In DNA, the CDR3 is TGTGCCTGGAGTGGAGTCTTGAACACTGAAGCTTTCTTT.

This clonotype was counted a few times. V is TRBV7-2 and J is TRBJ2-7; D is uncertain. Trimming shortened V by 5 bases and J by 2 bases, and 7 bases separated the two germline ends. The germline gives CDR1 SGHTA, CDR2 FQGNSA. The CDR3 is 12 residues long. CDR3 sequence (DNA): TGTGCCAGCAGCCCCCCCACCTACGAGCAGTACTTC. It is translated as CASSPPTYEQYF.

This sequence joins TRBV7-2 and TRBJ1-1, with D perhaps matching TRBD1 (6 bases). The CDR3 is 13 amino acids. Germline V gene data show CDR1 as SGHTA and CDR2 as FQGNSA. V was pared by 5 bases and J by 4 bases, with 11 bases between. The CDR3 DNA is TGTGCCAGCAGCCTACAGGGTTTCACTGAAGCTTTCTTT. Translating it yields CASSLQGFTEAFF.

Points on this clonotype: An end of the junction does not agree with germline; a read error may underlie this. The genes are TRBV13 and TRBJ2-1, with unresolved D. CDR3 length: 15 amino acids. Germline V gene lookup returns CDR1 PRHDT and CDR2 FYEKMQ (reference sequence). CDR3 DNA: TGTGCCAGCAGCTTACGGCTAGTCGCCCTCAATGAGCAGTTATTC. Protein: CASSLRLVALNEQLF.

The CDR3 coding sequence is TGCGCCAGCAGCTTACCGTGGACAGCTTCGGGAACCACAGATACGCAGTATTTT. Translation: CASSLPWTASGTTDTQYF. The J gene is TRBJ2-3, the V gene TRBV5-1; possible D gene TRBD1, 6 bases. V lost 2 bases and J 2 bases, leaving 21 bases between the germline ends. Germline-derived CDR1 and CDR2 are SGHRS and YFSETQ. This CDR3 region has 18 residues.

The gene calls are TRBV4-3 and TRBJ2-5; 8 positions match TRBD1. From germline, CDR1 is LGHNA and CDR2 YSLEER. CDR3 size: 15 residues. V lost 0 bases and J lost 5; bases outside the gene matches: 5. The CDR3 loop is CASSQDRGRIETQYF. In DNA, the CDR3 is TGCGCCAGCAGCCAAGACAGGGGGCGAATCGAGACCCAGTACTTC.

The J gene is TRBJ2-1, the V gene TRBV5-1, with TRBD2 matching 14 bases. This CDR3 region has 17 residues. V lost 4 bases and J lost 7; bases outside the gene matches: 10. Germline CDR1 and CDR2: SGHRS and YFSETQ. CDR3 amino acids: CASSPGTSGGPTNEQFF. CDR3 nucleotide sequence: TGCGCCAGCAGCCCCGGGACTAGCGGGGGACCTACAAATGAGCAGTTCTTC.